Below, 31 T cell receptor beta chains from the same sample are listed, as sequenced in a study of shared clonotypes between healthy human individuals. Method: immunoSEQ multiplex PCR; TCRdb's copy keeps in-frame clones and lacks some. This table has around 1,100,000 clones, approximately 80% appearing once. Sequenced input: memory CD4+ T cells from PBMCs. Regarding subset: CD45RA-negative fraction. The receptors were sampled from a man aged 18 to 29 in good health. Some clones in this sample may be carry-over from other donors' samples.

At least ten counts were recorded for this clone. The chain has TRBV28 and TRBJ1-5, with D possibly matching TRBD1 (6 bases). The germline V and J ends were trimmed by 9 bases and 4 bases, with 19 bases remaining between them. Germline V gene data show CDR1 as MDHEN and CDR2 as SYDVKM. This CDR3 has 15 residues. CDR3 nucleotides: TGTGCCAGTAACAAACAGGGTCTGGCGAATCAGCCCCAGCATTTT. It codes for CASNKQGLANQPQHF.

The chain carries TRBV28 and TRBJ2-6; no clear D gene. The CDR3 runs 14 residues. Germline CDR1 reads MDHEN; CDR2 reads SYDVKM. With 10 bases removed from V and 0 bases from J, the gap between germline ends came to 10 bases. The CDR3 DNA reads TGTGCCACCTACGAGGTCTCTGGGGCCAACGTCCTGACTTTC. This translates into CATYEVSGANVLTF.

The J gene is TRBJ2-3, the V gene TRBV9, with a tentative D call TRBD2 (5 bases). The CDR3 length is 15 residues. Trimming took off 0 bases at V and 5 bases at J, with 13 bases between the two ends. Germline CDR1 reads SGDLS; CDR2 reads YYNGEE. CDR3 DNA: TGTGCCAGCAGCGTAGGTAGCCAGGCGGGAGATACGCAGTATTTT. Its translation is CASSVGSQAGDTQYF.

This chain links TRBV4-1 with TRBJ1-3; no reliable D call. Trimming pared 2 bases from V and 2 bases from J, leaving 1 base between. The CDR3 totals 12 residues. Germline V gene sequence: CDR1 MGHRA, CDR2 YSYEKL. The CDR3 DNA sequence: TGCGCCAGCAGCCAACCTGGAAACACCATATATTTT. Translated: CASSQPGNTIYF.

The chain employs TRBV11-2 and TRBJ1-3; no reliable D call. Per the germline V gene, CDR1 is SGHAT and CDR2 is FQNNGV. This CDR3 region has 14 residues. Trimming took off 1 base at V and 4 bases at J, with 8 bases between the two ends. The CDR3 DNA is TGTGCCAGCAGCTTAGGAACCGTAGGAAACACCATATATTTT. Residues: CASSLGTVGNTIYF.

This clone was detected once. The V gene is TRBV2, the J gene TRBJ2-7, with D perhaps matching TRBD1 (6 bases). V was shortened by 8 bases and J by 2 bases, with 16 bases between the two germline ends. Looked up from germline, CDR1 is SNHLY and CDR2 is FYNNEI. CDR3 length: 14 residues. CDR3 coding DNA: TGTGCCAGCGGCAGGGGATTGGGGACCTACGAGCAGTACTTC. This sequence encodes CASGRGLGTYEQYF.

CDR3 sequence reads: CASSSQGGLNEKLFF. The CDR3 DNA reads as TGTGCCAGCAGCTCTCAGGGGGGACTTAATGAAAAACTGTTTTTT. This sequence joins TRBV7-9 and TRBJ1-4; 7 nucleotides match TRBD1. The CDR3 consists of 15 residues. Germline CDR1 is SEHNR and CDR2 is FQNEAQ (reference sequence). V lost 4 bases, J lost 4 bases, and 6 bases stayed unmatched.

In regard to this clone: This may be a read error: a much more frequent sequence differs by one nucleotide. The chain has TRBV2 and TRBJ1-3; D remains unclear. Trimming left V 8 bases short and J 0 bases short, with 5 bases between. Germline CDR1 reads SNHLY; CDR2 reads FYNNEI. The CDR3 extends over 12 amino acids. The CDR3 bases are TGTGCCAGCCGGGGCTCTGGAAACACCATATATTTT. This codes for CASRGSGNTIYF.

This clone was detected only once. The V call is TRBV5-1, the J call TRBJ1-2; TRBD1 might be the D (5 bases). With 0 bases removed from V and 0 bases from J, the gap between germline ends came to 6 bases. This CDR3 is built from 14 residues. The germline V gene has CDR1 SGHRS and CDR2 YFSETQ. The CDR3 spells CASSLGDANYGYTF. CDR3 nucleotides: TGCGCCAGCAGCTTGGGGGACGCTAACTATGGCTACACCTTC.

The chain couples TRBV11-2 to TRBJ2-5; D is unresolved. In germline, CDR1 is SGHAT, CDR2 FQNNGV. Trimming left V 4 bases short and J 2 bases short, with 11 bases between. There are 14 residues in the CDR3. The CDR3 DNA follows: TGTGCCAGCAGCTCAACCGGGCTACAAGAGACCCAGTACTTC. Amino acids: CASSSTGLQETQYF.

The V call is TRBV6-1, the J call TRBJ2-2, with 9 positions matching TRBD2. The CDR3 covers 16 residues. With V trimmed by 1 base and J by 9 bases, 9 bases remained unmatched. Germline CDR1 and CDR2: MNHNS and SASEGT. The CDR3 here is CASSEGGLARTRELFF. Here the CDR3 DNA reads TGTGCCAGCAGTGAAGGCGGACTAGCGCGTACCCGGGAGCTGTTTTTT.

This chain joins TRBV18 and TRBJ1-1; tentative D call: TRBD1 (6 bases). The CDR3 contains 15 residues. The ends were cut back, 2 bases at V and 4 bases at J, with 14 bases in the middle. Germline CDR1 reads KGHSH; CDR2 reads LQKENI. For the CDR3, the DNA is TGTGCCAGCTCACCAAGGGTATTGACAGGCACTGAAGCTTTCTTT. This translates into CASSPRVLTGTEAFF.

The V and J genes are TRBV30 and TRBJ2-2; D gene ambiguous. This CDR3 comprises 15 residues. Germline V lookup: CDR1 GTSNPN, CDR2 SVGIG (reference sequence). The CDR3 reads CACHPRHINTGELFF. The DNA of the CDR3 is TGTGCTTGCCACCCGAGACATATTAACACCGGGGAGCTGTTTTTT.

The genes are TRBV30 and TRBJ1-1, with D perhaps matching TRBD1 (5 bases). Germline lookup yields CDR1 GTSNPN and CDR2 SVGIG (reference sequence). V dropped 2 bases and J dropped 3 bases, with 13 bases sitting between them. This CDR3 has 14 residues. In DNA form, the CDR3 reads TGTGCCTGGAGTAAGATCGAGGGGTACACTGAAGCTTTCTTT. Its translation: CAWSKIEGYTEAFF.

CDR3 sequence (DNA): TGTGCCAGCAGTGAAACCCGGGTCCTGTACACAGATACGCAGTATTTT. Its translation: CASSETRVLYTDTQYF. J is TRBJ2-3 and V is TRBV11-2; D remains ambiguous. The length of the CDR3 is 16 residues. Trimming removed 6 bases from V and 2 bases from J, with 18 bases in between. In germline, CDR1 is SGHAT, CDR2 FQNNGV.

The chain employs TRBV29-1 and TRBJ2-5; D is perhaps TRBD1 (6 bases). The V and J ends lost 7 bases and 5 bases respectively, with 17 bases between them. CDR1 is SQVTM and CDR2 is ANQGSEA in the germline V gene. The CDR3 is 13 residues long. The CDR3: CSAMGASQETQYF. Here the CDR3 DNA reads TGCAGCGCTATGGGGGCTTCCCAGGAGACCCAGTACTTC.

A note on this clone: The same CDR3 is also encoded by other DNA sequences in this sample. The V gene is TRBV9, the J gene TRBJ1-5; D uncertain. The ends were cut back, 0 bases at V and 3 bases at J, with 4 bases in the middle. This CDR3 is 13 amino acids long. Germline V gene data show CDR1 as SGDLS and CDR2 as YYNGEE. Written as DNA, the CDR3 is TGTGCCAGCAGCGTAGATCTCAATCAGCCCCAGCATTTT. This encodes CASSVDLNQPQHF.

The V gene is TRBV27, the J gene TRBJ2-7, with 9 bases that match TRBD1. J was trimmed by 0 bases and V by 5 bases; bases with no gene match: 8. Per germline, CDR1 MNHEY and CDR2 SMNVEV (reference sequence). The CDR3 length is 16 residues. DNA of the CDR3: TGTGCCAGCAGTCGAACAGGGGGCGCCGACTCCTACGAGCAGTACTTC. It translates to CASSRTGGADSYEQYF.

This sequence joins TRBV18 and TRBJ2-7, with no clear D. Germline assignment: CDR1 KGHSH and CDR2 LQKENI. Trimming stripped 3 bases from V and 5 bases from J, with 14 bases between. The CDR3 contains 14 residues. This CDR3 is CASSPFPTADEQYF. The CDR3 DNA reads as TGTGCCAGCTCACCGTTTCCAACGGCGGACGAGCAGTACTTC.

The chain has TRBV28 and TRBJ2-5; 8 bases are a match to TRBD2. Trimming at V came to 6 bases and at J to 13 bases, leaving 10 bases not matched to a gene. The CDR3 runs to 12 residues. Germline V lookup: CDR1 MDHEN, CDR2 SYDVKM. CDR3 loop: CASSPGGTYPYF. The CDR3 coding sequence is TGTGCCAGCAGCCCGGGGGGGACTTATCCGTACTTC.

This rearrangement joins TRBV7-2 to TRBJ2-5; D could derive from TRBD1 or TRBD2 (6 bases each). With 3 bases removed from V and 2 bases from J, the gap between germline ends came to 10 bases. The CDR3 sequence is 14 residues long. Germline V gene data show CDR1 as SGHTA and CDR2 as FQGNSA. CDR3 residues: CASSFRGPQETQYF. The CDR3 DNA reads as TGTGCCAGCAGCTTCCGGGGGCCTCAAGAGACCCAGTACTTC. The full variable domain, in which reference TRBV7-2 and TRBJ2-5 provide the parts outside the CDR3, is GAGVSQSPSNKVTEKGKDVELRCDPISGHTALYWYRQSLGQGLEFLIYFQGNSAPDKSGLPSDRFSAERTGGSVSTLTIQRTQQEDSAVYLCASSFRGPQETQYFGPGTRLLVL.

The chain combines TRBV13 with TRBJ1-1; D gene unclear. From germline, CDR1 is PRHDT and CDR2 FYEKMQ (reference sequence). The CDR3 has 14 amino acids. V was shortened by 0 bases and J by 7 bases, with 12 bases between the two germline ends. CDR3 bases: TGTGCCAGCAGCTTAGGAGAAAGGCTCAGTGAAGCTTTCTTT. Its translation is CASSLGERLSEAFF.

V and J are TRBV28 and TRBJ2-6; the D gene is possibly TRBD2 (5 bases). CDR3 length: 14 residues. CDR1 MDHEN and CDR2 SYDVKM come from the germline V gene. Deletions cut 8 bases from V and 0 bases from J, with 8 bases between. The CDR3 bases are TGTGCCAGCGGAGGAACCTCTGGGGCCAACGTCCTGACTTTC. This codes for CASGGTSGANVLTF.

This clone was seen only a few times. CDR3 region: CAWSARGGWGEKLFF. The CDR3, as DNA: TGTGCCTGGAGTGCCCGAGGGGGCTGGGGGGAAAAACTGTTTTTT. J is TRBJ1-4 and V is TRBV30; 7 bases line up with TRBD1. The germline gives CDR1 GTSNPN, CDR2 SVGIG (reference sequence). Unmatched junction bases numbered 10, after V lost 1 base and J lost 8 bases. The CDR3 covers 15 residues.

The J gene is TRBJ2-7, the V gene TRBV29-1, with 7 bases aligning to TRBD1. This CDR3 spans 12 amino acids. The germline V gene encodes CDR1 SQVTM and CDR2 ANQGSEA. J lost 3 bases, V lost 4 bases, and 3 bases had no gene match. The CDR3 loop reads CSVGRDSYEQYF. CDR3 nucleotides: TGCAGCGTTGGCCGGGACAGCTACGAGCAGTACTTC.

This chain connects TRBV11-2 to TRBJ2-2, with D perhaps TRBD2 (5 bases). In germline, CDR1 is SGHAT, CDR2 FQNNGV. V lost 5 bases and J 6 bases, leaving 16 bases between the germline ends. The CDR3 is 15 amino acids. The CDR3 DNA reads TGTGCCAGCAGCCAGAGAGGGATTGGACCCGGGGAGCTGTTTTTT. Protein sequence: CASSQRGIGPGELFF.

In this sample, this clone turned up a few times. The chain uses TRBV10-1 and TRBJ1-2; unclear D gene. This CDR3 contains 16 residues. The germline CDR1 and CDR2 sequences are WNHNN and SYGVQD (reference sequence). Trimming took off 0 bases at V and 0 bases at J, with 11 bases between the two ends. DNA of the CDR3: TGCGCCAGCAGTGAGTCGCGGGCAGAAACTAACTATGGCTACACCTTC. This sequence encodes CASSESRAETNYGYTF.

This rearrangement joins TRBV19 to TRBJ1-1; 9 positions match TRBD1. With 4 bases clipped from V and 5 bases from J, the junction kept 11 bases outside the gene matches. Per germline, CDR1 LNHDA and CDR2 SQIVND (reference sequence). The length of the CDR3 is 16 residues. CDR3 coding DNA: TGTGCCAGTAGTAGACGGACAGGGGAGTGGGAAACTGAAGCTTTCTTT. Protein sequence: CASSRRTGEWETEAFF.

Comment on this clone: Other nucleotide sequences from this sample produce the same CDR3. The chain couples TRBV5-1 to TRBJ1-1; 7 nucleotides match TRBD1. The CDR3 is 14 residues long. The V segment lost 0 bases and the J segment 3 bases; nucleotides outside the gene matches: 2. Germline V gene lookup returns CDR1 SGHRS and CDR2 YFSETQ. The CDR3 DNA reads as TGCGCCAGCAGCTTGGGGAGGGGGCACACTGAAGCTTTCTTT. Residues: CASSLGRGHTEAFF.

The chain links TRBV5-1 to TRBJ2-5, with D tentatively TRBD1 (6 bases). This CDR3 comprises 13 residues. V lost 4 bases and J 6 bases, leaving 13 bases between the germline ends. The V gene's germline CDR1 is SGHRS and CDR2 YFSETQ. The CDR3 loop is CASSTLQGQTQYF. CDR3 coding DNA: TGCGCCAGCAGCACCCTACAGGGCCAGACCCAGTACTTC.

The V and J genes are TRBV6-1 and TRBJ2-5; possible D gene TRBD2, 5 bases. The CDR3 extends over 12 amino acids. The germline gives CDR1 MNHNS, CDR2 SASEGT. V dropped 11 bases and J dropped 5 bases, with 15 bases sitting between them. Written as DNA, the CDR3 is TGTGCCGGAGCCCTTGAGCGGGAGACCCAGTACTTC. This translates into CAGALERETQYF.